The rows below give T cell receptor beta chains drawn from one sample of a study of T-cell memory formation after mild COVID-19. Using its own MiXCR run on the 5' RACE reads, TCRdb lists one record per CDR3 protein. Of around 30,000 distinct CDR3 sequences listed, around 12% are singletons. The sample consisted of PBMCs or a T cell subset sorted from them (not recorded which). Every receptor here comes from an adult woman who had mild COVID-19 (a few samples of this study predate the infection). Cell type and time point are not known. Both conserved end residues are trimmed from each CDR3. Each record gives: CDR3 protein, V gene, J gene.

ASSALGLAGAFSYEQY	TRBV25-1	TRBJ2-7
ASSFYWTVQETQY	TRBV7-2	TRBJ2-5
ASSSARLYEQY	TRBV7-2	TRBJ2-7
ASSYRGPSYNEQF	TRBV6-5	TRBJ2-1
ASSLVWVGATGELF	TRBV5-6	TRBJ2-2
ASSVASGRGELF	TRBV9	TRBJ2-2
ASDRLNEKLF	TRBV2	TRBJ1-4
ASSPVEGGTLEANVLT	TRBV3-1	TRBJ2-6
ASRLNRGESPLH	TRBV11-2	TRBJ1-6
ASSERQGINYGYT	TRBV6-1	TRBJ1-2
ASSLDYLSEQF	TRBV12-3/TRBV12-4	TRBJ2-1
ASSRGTSTDTQY	TRBV18	TRBJ2-3
AWSSGVLYNEQF	TRBV30	TRBJ2-1
ASSDFGTGSEQY	TRBV25-1	TRBJ2-7
ASSPSGLNTEAF	TRBV18	TRBJ1-1
SALFTDRGKTEAF	TRBV20-1	TRBJ1-1
ASSQGQGGGRYEQY	TRBV12-3/TRBV12-4	TRBJ2-7
ASSPDSGGPGEQF	TRBV4-1	TRBJ2-1
SVEGEAGLNYGYT	TRBV29-1	TRBJ1-2
SVASLGQSNTEAF	TRBV29-1	TRBJ1-1
ASSQVHEQY	TRBV3-1	TRBJ2-7
SARPTSGRISDTQY	TRBV20-1	TRBJ2-3
ASSPGGFEQF	TRBV7-8	TRBJ2-1
ASSLGLYNEQF	TRBV19	TRBJ2-1
ASSLVRRGAGELF	TRBV12-3/TRBV12-4	TRBJ2-2
SALPVGTEAF	TRBV29-1	TRBJ1-1
ASRGQRLAASYEQY	TRBV6-5	TRBJ2-7
ATSSSPRTDTQY	TRBV15	TRBJ2-3